Here is one TCR beta chain with its context. The antigen remains undetermined. The library was built from 400 to 500 ng RNA with molecular barcoded adaptors for alpha/delta and beta/gamma chains. MiXCR, run by TCRdb on the reads, gives a single entry per CDR3 protein. The table has 90,000 to 95,000 distinct CDR3 sequences, about 22% seen once. The data stem from a study of read filtering for tumor transcriptome and immune sequencing. Looking at the study overall: Among patients, 17 to 20 were male and 15 or so female, aged about 47 to 80 (mean around 61). DNase treatment preceded whole-transcriptome library preparation. Broader study findings: Roughly 80% of IR-seq clonotypes had a single read, yet these held approximately 3.7% of reads.

CDR1 is MNHNY, CDR2 SVGAGI, per germline (reference sequence). Trimming stripped 7 bases from V and 4 bases from J, with 18 bases between. CDR3 length: 15 amino acids. The source of this sequence is a donor aged 40 or over with multiple myeloma. The J gene is TRBJ2-3, the V gene TRBV6-6, with a weak D call TRBD1 (6 bases). The specimen sequenced was a population of CD138-negative cells sorted from bone marrow. The CDR3 reads CASTNAGRGPDTQYF. CDR3 DNA: TGTGCCAGCACCAACGCCGGCAGGGGACCAGATACGCAGTATTTT.